Below, 26 T cell receptor beta chains from the same sample are listed, as sequenced in a study of chemoradiotherapy in HPV16-positive cancers. Method: immunoSEQ multiplex PCR; TCRdb's copy keeps in-frame clones and lacks some. The profile shows 3,500 to 5,000 clones, approximately 84% of them singletons. The source was tumor tissue, collected from a patient who underwent chemoradiotherapy. The receptor source for this set is a human donor with HPV-associated anogenital cancer.

This clone has only a few counts. CDR3 region: CASSVSGGLETQYF. As DNA, the CDR3 is TGTGCCAGCAGCGTGAGTGGGGGACTTGAGACCCAGTACTTC. V gene TRBV9 combines with J gene TRBJ2-5; possibly TRBD2 for D (6 bases). This CDR3 is 14 amino acids long. Germline CDR1 is SGDLS and CDR2 is YYNGEE. V lost 2 bases and J 5 bases, leaving 13 bases between the germline ends.

V and J are TRBV5-1 and TRBJ2-1, with 8 bases identical to TRBD2. CDR1 SGHRS and CDR2 YFSETQ come from the germline V gene. CDR3 length equals 16 residues. V was clipped by 2 bases and J by 5 bases; unmatched bases: 9. CDR3 sequence (DNA): TGCGCCAGCAGCTTTGTATCCGGGACTAGTCACAATGAGCAGTTCTTC. Translating it yields CASSFVSGTSHNEQFF.

This clone was seen only a few times. The chain carries TRBV5-6 and TRBJ2-7; 12 bases map to TRBD2. The germline CDR1 and CDR2 sequences are SGHDT and YYEEEE. V shed 3 bases, J shed 4 bases, and the junction held 8 bases outside the gene matches. The CDR3 length is 16 residues. CDR3 coding DNA: TGTGCCAGCAGCTGGGGGGTGACTAGCGGGGGTTACGAGCAGTACTTC. Translation: CASSWGVTSGGYEQYF.

This chain links TRBV19 with TRBJ2-3, with D perhaps matching TRBD1 (6 bases). The length of the CDR3 is 13 residues. The V end lost 5 bases, the J end lost 2 bases, and 8 bases lay between the germline ends. The germline CDR1 and CDR2 sequences are LNHDA and SQIVND (reference sequence). The CDR3 nucleotides read TGTGCCAGTAGTGACAGGTTCACAGATACGCAGTATTTT. It is translated as CASSDRFTDTQYF.

V usage is TRBV4-1 and J usage is TRBJ1-3, with D unresolved. Germline CDR1 is MGHRA and CDR2 is YSYEKL. CDR3 length: 15 amino acids. Trimming took 0 bases from V and 14 from J, leaving 20 bases between them. The CDR3 reads CASSQELTANPIVYF. CDR3 DNA sequence: TGCGCCAGCAGCCAAGAGTTAACGGCTAATCCCATAGTATATTTT.

The chain recombines TRBV6-1 with TRBJ1-6; D gene uncertain. Trimming removed 6 bases from V and 2 bases from J, with 8 bases in between. Germline V gene sequence: CDR1 MNHNS, CDR2 SASEGT. The CDR3 extends over 14 amino acids. CDR3 sequence: CASSAGPYNSPLHF. CDR3 DNA: TGTGCCAGCAGCGCCGGGCCCTATAATTCACCCCTCCACTTT.

The rearrangement links TRBV6-5 to TRBJ2-2; D is tentatively TRBD1 or TRBD2 (6 bases each). V dropped 7 bases and J dropped 5 bases, with 14 bases sitting between them. Germline CDR1 is MNHEY and CDR2 is SVGAGI. The CDR3 loop spans 14 amino acids. CDR3 in DNA: TGTGCCAGCAAACCCCGGGGGCCTACCGGGGAGCTGTTTTTT. It specifies CASKPRGPTGELFF.

The chain employs TRBV10-1 and TRBJ2-5; the match to TRBD2 covers 7 bases. This CDR3 comprises 16 residues. Germline V gene lookup returns CDR1 WNHNN and CDR2 SYGVQD (reference sequence). After removal of 3 bases from V and 0 bases from J, the junction contained 7 bases not matched to a gene. This CDR3 reads CASSDPGSGDQETQYF. DNA for the CDR3: TGCGCCAGCAGTGATCCGGGGAGCGGGGACCAAGAGACCCAGTACTTC.

The genes are TRBV7-2 and TRBJ2-6; TRBD2 aligns across 7 bases. The length of the CDR3 is 15 residues. With 3 bases clipped from V and 4 bases from J, the junction kept 3 bases outside the gene matches. Germline V lookup: CDR1 SGHTA, CDR2 FQGNSA. In nucleotides, the CDR3 is TGTGCCAGCAGCTTGGGGGGGTCGGGGGCCAACGTCCTGACTTTC. The encoded protein is CASSLGGSGANVLTF.

This clone was detected only once. The chain is built from TRBV11-2 and TRBJ2-1; TRBD2 matches 11 bases. Germline lookup yields CDR1 SGHAT and CDR2 FQNNGV. After removal of 5 bases from V and 9 bases from J, the junction contained 6 bases not matched to a gene. The CDR3 totals 14 residues. CDR3 in DNA: TGTGCCAGCAGCGTTAGCGGGGGGGCGATTGAGCAGTTCTTC. It yields the protein CASSVSGGAIEQFF.

The chain uses TRBV19 and TRBJ2-7; 9 bases are a match to TRBD1. V lost 4 bases to trimming and J lost 3 bases; unmatched junction nucleotides: 10. Germline V gives CDR1 LNHDA, CDR2 SQIVND (reference sequence). This CDR3 has 16 residues. The CDR3, as DNA: TGTGCCAGTAGTACCCACAGGGGGCGAGGGGGCTACGAGCAGTACTTC. The encoded protein is CASSTHRGRGGYEQYF. Drawing the rest from reference TRBV19 and TRBJ2-7, the complete variable domain is DGGITQSPKYLFRKEGQNVTLSCEQNLNHDAMYWYRQDPGQGLRLIYYSQIVNDFQKGDIAEGYSVSREKKESFPLTVTSAQKNPTAFYLCASSTHRGRGGYEQYFGPGTRLTVT.

The chain links TRBV18 to TRBJ2-6, with 9 bases fitting TRBD1. Germline V lookup: CDR1 KGHSH, CDR2 LQKENI. The CDR3 runs to 18 residues. Unmatched junction bases numbered 8, after V lost 4 bases and J lost 1 base. The CDR3 sequence is CASSQRTGDRSGANVLTF. The CDR3 nucleotides are TGTGCCAGCTCACAAAGGACAGGGGACCGGTCTGGGGCCAACGTCCTGACTTTC.

V gene TRBV4-3 combines with J gene TRBJ1-2; the D gene is possibly TRBD1 (6 bases). The CDR3 spans 14 residues. Deletions cut 4 bases from V and 2 bases from J, with 11 bases between. CDR1 and CDR2 (germline): LGHNA, YSLEER. This CDR3 reads CASSRVGGNYGYTF. In nucleotides, the CDR3 is TGCGCCAGCAGCCGGGTCGGGGGCAACTATGGCTACACCTTC.

In nucleotides, the CDR3 is TGTGCCAGCAGTTTATCAGGGAGCAGGGTCGAGCAGTACTTC. Its protein product is CASSLSGSRVEQYF. The rearrangement links TRBV27 to TRBJ2-7, with D perhaps TRBD1 or TRBD2 (5 bases each). Trimming pared 0 bases from V and 6 bases from J, leaving 12 bases between. CDR3 length: 14 amino acids. Per the germline V gene, CDR1 is MNHEY and CDR2 is SMNVEV (reference sequence).

The V call is TRBV11-3, the J call TRBJ1-1; D possibly corresponds to TRBD1 (6 bases). The V end lost 5 bases, the J end lost 3 bases, and 16 bases lay between the germline ends. CDR1 is SGHNT and CDR2 is YENEEA in the germline V gene. The CDR3 extends over 15 amino acids. CDR3 bases: TGTGCCAGCAGCCCCAGTCCAGGGGTGCACACTGAAGCTTTCTTT. Its protein product is CASSPSPGVHTEAFF. Complete variable domain (other parts from reference TRBV11-3 and TRBJ1-1): EAGVVQSPRYKIIEKKQPVAFWCNPISGHNTLYWYLQNLGQGPELLIRYENEEAVDDSQLPKDRFSAERLKGVDSTLKIQPAELGDSAVYLCASSPSPGVHTEAFFGQGTRLTVV.

This clone was detected only once. The chain combines TRBV28 with TRBJ2-2; no definite D call. Trimming shortened V by 8 bases and J by 9 bases, and 7 bases separated the two germline ends. Germline values: CDR1 MDHEN, CDR2 SYDVKM. CDR3 length: 10 residues. The CDR3 is CASGPRELFF. CDR3 nucleotide sequence: TGTGCCAGCGGACCCCGGGAGCTGTTTTTT. Based on the CDR3 plus reference TRBV28 and TRBJ2-2, the full variable domain is DVKVTQSSRYLVKRTGEKVFLECVQDMDHENMFWYRQDPGLGLRLIYFSYDVKMKEKGDIPEGYSVSREKKERFSLILESASTNQTSMYLCASGPRELFFGEGSRLTVL.

DNA for the CDR3: TGTGCCAGTAGCCCCCGGGTAAACACCGGGGAGCTGTTTTTT. Translating it yields CASSPRVNTGELFF. The chain carries TRBV19 and TRBJ2-2; D unclear. Germline V CDR1 and CDR2: LNHDA, SQIVND (reference sequence). The germline V and J ends were trimmed by 6 bases and 2 bases, with 10 bases remaining between them. The CDR3 contains 14 residues.

The chain joins TRBV18 to TRBJ2-1; D gene unclear. V was clipped by 2 bases and J by 15 bases, with 14 bases between them. The germline gives CDR1 KGHSH, CDR2 LQKENI. The CDR3 length is 12 residues. In DNA form, the CDR3 reads TGTGCCAGCTCACCAACGAACCTAGTTGGGTTCTTC. It yields the protein CASSPTNLVGFF. Looking up the rest from reference TRBV18 and TRBJ2-1 gives the full variable domain: NAGVMQNPRHLVRRRGQEARLRCSPMKGHSHVYWYRQLPEEGLKFMVYLQKENIIDESGMPKERFSAEFPKEGPSILRIQQVVRGDSAAYFCASSPTNLVGFFGPGTRLTVL.

V usage is TRBV15 and J usage is TRBJ1-1; D is uncertain. This CDR3 has 15 amino acids. Germline CDR1 reads LNHNV; CDR2 reads YYDKDF (reference sequence). Trimming took 0 bases from V and 0 from J, leaving 8 bases between them. Here the CDR3 DNA reads TGTGCCACCAGCAGAGAGGGGTCCGTGAACACTGAAGCTTTCTTT. Protein sequence: CATSREGSVNTEAFF.

V is TRBV6-5 and J is TRBJ1-2; D ambiguous. The V gene lost 2 bases and the J gene lost 4 bases, with 8 bases spanning the gap. This CDR3 has 13 residues. From germline, CDR1 is MNHEY and CDR2 SVGAGI. The CDR3, as DNA: TGTGCCAGCAGTTACCGCGGACCCTATGGCTACACCTTC. This gives the protein CASSYRGPYGYTF.

This clone appeared a few times. The chain employs TRBV27 and TRBJ1-5; D gene unclear. Germline V gene sequence: CDR1 MNHEY, CDR2 SMNVEV (reference sequence). The CDR3 contains 14 residues. The V end lost 0 bases, the J end lost 5 bases, and 8 bases lay between the germline ends. The CDR3 sequence: CASSLSGSYQPQHF. DNA of the CDR3: TGTGCCAGCAGTTTATCGGGCAGCTATCAGCCCCAGCATTTT.

The table lists this clone with a few counts. The CDR3 protein is CASSPGTGGLHNEQFF. CDR3 DNA: TGTGCCAGCAGCCCGGGGACAGGGGGCCTCCACAATGAGCAGTTCTTC. The chain employs TRBV7-9 and TRBJ2-1, with TRBD1 identical over 12 bases. V trimming: 5 bases; J trimming: 5 bases; junction bases outside the gene matches: 7. Per germline, CDR1 SEHNR and CDR2 FQNEAQ (reference sequence). This CDR3 has 16 amino acids. The full variable domain, with the rest looked up from reference TRBV7-9 and TRBJ2-1, is DTGVSQNPRHKITKRGQNVTFRCDPISEHNRLYWYRQTLGQGPEFLTYFQNEAQLEKSRLLSDRFSAERPKGSFSTLEIQRTEQGDSAMYLCASSPGTGGLHNEQFFGPGTRLTVL.

As DNA, the CDR3 is TGTGCCAGCAGCTTAGAGTTAGGGAGGACGAATCAGCCCCAGCATTTT. This translates into CASSLELGRTNQPQHF. V usage is TRBV7-2 and J usage is TRBJ1-5; D gene uncertain. This CDR3 is built from 16 residues. Germline-derived CDR1 and CDR2 are SGHTA and FQGNSA. V lost 1 base and J lost 4, with 14 bases in between.

This rearrangement joins TRBV6-1 to TRBJ2-7; 10 bases agree with TRBD1. The ends lost 3 bases at V and 3 bases at J; junction bases unmatched: 5. The CDR3 has 15 residues. Germline V gene sequence: CDR1 MNHNS, CDR2 SASEGT. This CDR3 is CASSDPGQGIYEQYF. The CDR3 DNA sequence: TGTGCCAGCAGTGACCCGGGACAGGGGATCTACGAGCAGTACTTC.

The table lists this clone with a few counts. V is TRBV5-1 and J is TRBJ2-1, with 9 nucleotides matching TRBD1. This CDR3 has 18 amino acids. Germline CDR1 reads SGHRS; CDR2 reads YFSETQ. V gave up 0 bases and J gave up 3 bases; unmatched junction bases: 10. The CDR3 coding sequence is TGCGCCAGCAGCTTGGGGGGGTGGGGACAGGGTCTCTACAATGAGCAGTTCTTC. Its translation is CASSLGGWGQGLYNEQFF.

V is TRBV7-3 and J is TRBJ2-3; a weak D match, TRBD2 (6 bases). Trimming left V 4 bases short and J 0 bases short, with 11 bases between. This CDR3 has 15 residues. In germline, CDR1 is SGHTA, CDR2 FQGTGA. The CDR3 region has the DNA TGTGCCAGCAGCTCCGGACTAACTAGCACAGATACGCAGTATTTT. The encoded protein is CASSSGLTSTDTQYF.